This TCR beta chain stems from a study of monozygotic twins with inflammatory bowel disease. Via template switching, UMIs carrying a 6-nucleotide sample barcode were introduced. TCRdb reprocessed the 5' RACE reads and stores each CDR3 protein as one record, lacking DNA. The sample includes about 380,000 distinct CDR3 sequences. CDR3 length: 14 residues. CDR1 and CDR2 from the germline V gene are MNHEY and SVGEGT. The receptor's source is a human donor with ulcerative colitis or Crohn's disease, or a healthy co-twin of an affected twin (not recorded which). The chain recombines TRBV6-2 or TRBV6-3 with TRBJ1-5; there is no DNA to check the TCRdb D call of TRBD1. Sequencing was performed on blood. The CDR3 sequence is CASSYPRDGQPQHF.